Sequencing of this TCR beta chain was carried out in a study of beta chain features in type 1 diabetes (dated by TCRdb to 2017 to 2018). Notes on the research overall: No differences in mean age, gender distribution, total cell number or subset yield were found between patients and healthy donors. The study compared TCRB repertoires of sorted circulating CD4+ T cell subsets between recently diagnosed type 1 diabetes patients and matched healthy donors. A total of approximately 100,000,000 sorted cells were examined across all samples, and the number of cells per subset was strongly correlated with RNA yield. Whereas all 30 or so donors provided naive and central memory subsets, regulatory and stem cell-like memory subsets were isolated from just 8 patients and about 8 healthy donors. Paper-wide results and their limitations: In all four CD4+ subsets, TCRB CDR3 length was moderately but significantly shorter in type 1 diabetes patients. Only small numbers of individuals were included in the HLA sub-analyses, which left unresolved whether HLA type had any influence on TCRB rearrangement. At VDJ recombination sites, patients with type 1 diabetes made fewer insertions and deleted more nucleotides, a pattern implying thymic rearrangement abnormalities. Naive, central memory and regulatory TCRB repertoires appeared to be more alike among patients than among healthy donors. Shorter templates might have been favored by PCR, but patient and control samples were amplified and corrected together, so both groups would have been affected equally by any skew. Because cDNA was sequenced instead of genomic DNA, activated cells with high expression could be over-represented, although the groups did not differ in activation or CD3 levels.

Each donor gave one peripheral blood draw, around 0.12 L on average, collected into heparinised tubes. Naive, central memory, regulatory and stem cell-like memory CD4+ T cells were sorted on a BD FACSAria II using a panel including CD45RO, CCR7, CD25, CD127, CD95 and CD27. Purity was above 95% for every sorted population. PBMCs were isolated immediately by Lymphoprep density gradient centrifugation and stained directly without culture. To minimize batch effects, samples were stained and sorted in pairs, one healthy donor with one patient per experiment. The junction carries 21 bases between V and J, which are trimmed by 5 bases and 7 bases respectively. Counted from cysteine to phenylalanine, this CDR3 has 15 amino acids. Of the read, only the CDR3 DNA is kept; its 45 bases are in frame from base 1. Reading the germline V gene gives CDR1 SGHTA and CDR2 FQGNSA. The entire isolated RNA was reverse transcribed using the High Capacity cDNA Reverse Transcription Kit, and thus expressed TCRB transcripts were sequenced. Naive, central memory and regulatory T cell samples underwent deep immunoSEQ sequencing, averaging around 3.7 million total reads per sample. Sorted cells were lysed in RLT buffer, and RNA was extracted using DNase-treated RNeasy Micro or Mini kits according to cell number. To prevent cross-contamination, each cell subset was processed individually, whereas patient and healthy donor samples were processed jointly. Using the immunoSEQ multiplex PCR, TCRB sequences were amplified from cDNA into 87-bp fragments spanning the CDR3 region. Sequencing of the amplicons was done on the Illumina HiSeq platform. Processing in the source paper ran as follows. Synthetic template baselines were used to correct PCR bias computationally, reads within Hamming distance 2 were collapsed together, and singletons that could not be merged were discarded. Reads were aligned against IMGT so that V, D and J genes, CDR3 length and insertions or deletions at six rearrangement sites could be assigned. Within each subset, clonotype counts were normalized to sorted cell number, and only after that were true diversity and Gini coefficients computed with the tcR R package. The overlap coefficient, calculated on TCRB nucleotide sequences, was used to quantify repertoire sharing. Out-of-frame TCRB sequences from naive cells were analyzed as a proxy for the pre-selection repertoire. The source is immuneACCESS, and TCRdb retained only in-frame sequences with V and J called. Part of the clones is not carried over; for the studies checked, unresolved V genes explain less than half of this, and the remainder is unexplained. Clone size and the V and J calls come from that table; the DNA yielded D and trimming. The sample records about 650,000 clones, around 11% of which are singletons. Of the sample, roughly 0.11% falls within the top ten clones.

For this clone: Its antigen specificity is not known. Base quality data are lacking; no much larger clone is found one base away.

Sequencing was done on a sample of naive CD4+ T cells from blood. Interpreted using the paper, the cell subset or site label stands for: true naive CD4+ T cells. The sequence joins TRBV7-2 to TRBJ2-7; a tentative D call is TRBD1 (6 bases match). This clonotype was obtained from a man aged 25 to 40 with type 1 diabetes. CDR3 region: CASSPQFRGAGEQYF. The nucleotides are TGTGCCAGCAGCCCCCAATTCAGGGGCGCGGGTGAGCAGTACTTC.